Below are 3 T cell receptor beta chains sequenced from a single sample in a study of T cell responses to AZD1222 COVID-19 vaccine. The data were produced by immunoSEQ multiplex PCR, yet TCRdb's version contains in-frame clones alone and is incomplete. The table shows roughly 150,000 clones, with roughly nine tenths occurring only once. The sample in question was peripheral blood, obtained 28 days after the second AZD1222 dose. These receptors all come from an adult who received the AZD1222 COVID-19 vaccine.

The count of this clone is one. V usage is TRBV27 and J usage is TRBJ2-3; 8 positions agree with TRBD1. Germline lookup yields CDR1 MNHEY and CDR2 SMNVEV (reference sequence). The CDR3 sequence is 14 residues long. Trimming took 3 bases from V and 1 from J; bases not matched to a gene: 0. CDR3 DNA sequence: TGTGCCAGCAGTTTGGGACAGGGCACAGATACGCAGTATTTT. Its protein product is CASSLGQGTDTQYF.

This clone appeared once. The rearrangement joins TRBV5-1 to TRBJ1-4; tentatively, D is TRBD1 (5 bases). V dropped 3 bases and J dropped 8 bases, with 14 bases sitting between them. Germline CDR1 reads SGHRS; CDR2 reads YFSETQ. The CDR3 has 14 amino acids. The CDR3 spells CASSWGRGSEKLFF. The DNA for the CDR3 is TGCGCCAGCAGCTGGGGCAGAGGGAGCGAAAAACTGTTTTTT.

The rearrangement joins TRBV6-6 to TRBJ2-6; 7 bases align to TRBD2. CDR1 is MNHNY and CDR2 is SVGAGI in the germline V gene (reference sequence). V shed 0 bases and J 18 bases; nucleotides not matched to a gene: 5. This CDR3 is 12 amino acids long. The CDR3 protein is CASSYSGGGETF. The CDR3 DNA follows: TGTGCCAGCAGTTACTCCGGCGGGGGAGAGACTTTC.